This entry lists 26 T cell receptor beta chains sequenced from one sample in a study of identical twins. TCRdb analysed the 5' RACE reads with MiXCR anew, one entry per CDR3 protein. The sample contains 690,000 or so distinct CDR3 sequences, around 8.6% of which appear only once. These same records also appear under a second study, on yellow fever vaccine responses in identical twins.

Input material: PBMCs. All receptors derive from a woman aged 18 to 35 in good health.

There are many counts of this clonotype. The chain links TRBV20-1 to TRBJ2-3; 8 bases align to TRBD1. V shed 5 bases, J shed 0 bases, and the junction held 10 bases outside the gene matches. CDR1 is DFQATT and CDR2 is SNEGSKA in the germline V gene (reference sequence). The CDR3 spans 16 residues. CDR3 protein: CSADGQGSSSTDTQYF. The CDR3 nucleotides read TGCAGTGCTGACGGACAGGGCTCCTCTAGCACAGATACGCAGTATTTT.

This clonotype was detected a few times. V is TRBV20-1 and J is TRBJ2-3; TRBD2 is a possible D gene (5 bases). V lost 0 bases, J lost 0 bases, and 10 bases lay in between. This CDR3 comprises 15 residues. Germline V CDR1 and CDR2: DFQATT, SNEGSKA (reference sequence). CDR3 loop: CSARDKRGSTDTQYF. The CDR3 coding sequence is TGCAGTGCTAGAGACAAAAGAGGGAGCACAGATACGCAGTATTTT.

This clonotype was found many times. The chain carries TRBV20-1 and TRBJ2-5, with D perhaps matching TRBD1 or TRBD2 (5 bases each). Germline V gives CDR1 DFQATT, CDR2 SNEGSKA (reference sequence). Trimming pared 6 bases from V and 2 bases from J, leaving 16 bases between. The CDR3 contains 14 residues. For the CDR3, the DNA is TGCAGTGCACGCACCGGGGCCGAACAAGAGACCCAGTACTTC. Amino acids: CSARTGAEQETQYF.

This clonotype was found many times. The rearrangement joins TRBV7-9 to TRBJ2-2; D unclear. The CDR3 has 11 residues. The V end lost 3 bases, the J end lost 6 bases, and 2 bases lay between the germline ends. Germline CDR1 reads SEHNR; CDR2 reads FQNEAQ (reference sequence). For the CDR3, the DNA is TGTGCCAGCAGCTTCCCCGGGGAGCTGTTTTTT. Its translation is CASSFPGELFF. Using reference TRBV7-9 and TRBJ2-2 for the parts outside the CDR3, the full variable domain is DTGVSQNPRHKITKRGQNVTFRCDPISEHNRLYWYRQTLGQGPEFLTYFQNEAQLEKSRLLSDRFSAERPKGSFSTLEIQRTEQGDSAMYLCASSFPGELFFGEGSRLTVL.

The chain recombines TRBV6-4 with TRBJ2-2; TRBD2 might be the D (6 bases). The CDR3 spans 16 residues. Germline CDR1 MRHNA, CDR2 SNTAGT. Trimming removed 3 bases at V and 4 bases at J, with 15 bases between. CDR3 sequence (DNA): TGTGCCAGCAGTGAAGAAGCGGGCCAGGGCACCGGGGAGCTGTTTTTT. Its protein product is CASSEEAGQGTGELFF.

This clonotype was detected a few times. This chain uses TRBV9 with TRBJ2-1; TRBD2 aligns across 13 bases. The germline V gene encodes CDR1 SGDLS and CDR2 YYNGEE. The CDR3 is 16 residues long. The junction had 10 bases not matched to a gene; V was cut back by 4 bases and J by 9 bases. The CDR3 sequence: CASSSQPGLAGSEQFF. The CDR3 DNA sequence: TGTGCCAGCAGCTCCCAGCCGGGACTAGCGGGGAGTGAGCAGTTCTTC.

This clonotype occurred a few times. The chain recombines TRBV29-1 with TRBJ1-1; D might be TRBD1 (5 bases). Per the germline V gene, CDR1 is SQVTM and CDR2 is ANQGSEA. Trimming left V 6 bases short and J 1 base short, with 12 bases between. CDR3 length: 13 amino acids. The CDR3 protein is CSVTGRKNTEAFF. The CDR3 DNA follows: TGCAGCGTGACGGGACGGAAGAACACTGAAGCTTTCTTT.

This clonotype was seen a few times. The genes are TRBV2 and TRBJ2-2, with D uncertain. With 8 bases removed from V and 7 bases from J, the gap between germline ends came to 17 bases. Germline assignment: CDR1 SNHLY and CDR2 FYNNEI. The CDR3 runs 14 residues. CDR3 in amino acids: CASLVEAQVGELFF. DNA for the CDR3: TGTGCCAGCCTCGTAGAGGCCCAGGTCGGGGAGCTGTTTTTT. Using reference TRBV2 and TRBJ2-2 for the parts outside the CDR3, the full variable domain is EPEVTQTPSHQVTQMGQEVILRCVPISNHLYFYWYRQILGQKVEFLVSFYNNEISEKSEIFDDQFSVERPDGSNFTLKIRSTKLEDSAMYFCASLVEAQVGELFFGEGSRLTVL.

The chain joins TRBV24-1 to TRBJ2-1; 11 bases are shared with TRBD2. V was clipped by 0 bases and J by 6 bases; unmatched bases: 9. In germline, CDR1 is KGHDR, CDR2 SFDVKD. This CDR3 comprises 18 residues. CDR3 sequence (DNA): TGTGCCACCAGTGATTTGAATCGGCCTAGCGGGGGGACCAATGAGCAGTTCTTC. As protein: CATSDLNRPSGGTNEQFF.

The gene calls are TRBV10-3 and TRBJ2-4, with 8 nucleotides matching TRBD2. Germline V gives CDR1 ENHRY, CDR2 SYGVKD. Trimming cost V 2 bases and J 0 bases; bases outside gene matches: 18. This CDR3 contains 21 residues. The CDR3 bases are TGTGCCATCAGTGAGACCCACCAGGATAGCGGGGTACTACTAGCCAAAAACATTCAGTACTTC. It encodes CAISETHQDSGVLLAKNIQYF.

This clonotype was counted only a few times. The rearrangement joins TRBV6-1 to TRBJ1-2; 7 bases are a match to TRBD1. The V and J ends lost 4 bases and 8 bases, in that order; junction bases with no gene match: 10. CDR3 size: 14 residues. Germline loops: CDR1 MNHNS, CDR2 SASEGT. CDR3 DNA sequence: TGTGCCAGCAGTGCCCCCGACAGGGCGGCCGGCTACACCTTC. This encodes CASSAPDRAAGYTF.

This clonotype was seen ten or more times. The chain carries TRBV29-1 and TRBJ2-1, with 8 bases matching TRBD2. J was trimmed by 5 bases and V by 2 bases; bases with no gene match: 8. The CDR3 runs 15 residues. Germline-derived CDR1 and CDR2 are SQVTM and ANQGSEA. CDR3 amino acids: CSVEFPGLANNEQFF. As DNA, the CDR3 is TGCAGCGTTGAATTCCCCGGACTAGCAAACAATGAGCAGTTCTTC.

V and J are TRBV6-2 or TRBV6-3 and TRBJ2-7; 14 positions agree with TRBD2. This CDR3 spans 18 amino acids. From germline, CDR1 is MNHEY and CDR2 SVGEGT. V trimming: 2 bases; J trimming: 2 bases; junction bases outside the gene matches: 8. CDR3 sequence: CASSYGTSGSAYTYEQYF. As DNA, the CDR3 is TGTGCCAGCAGTTACGGGACTAGCGGGAGTGCCTACACCTACGAGCAGTACTTC.

This clonotype was picked up a small number of times. V is TRBV7-8 and J is TRBJ2-1, with 8 bases aligning to TRBD2. There are 16 residues in the CDR3. The V gene end was trimmed by 5 bases and the J gene end by 9 bases; junction bases not matched to a gene: 15. Germline V gives CDR1 SGHVS, CDR2 FQNEAQ. The CDR3 here is CASSPLTGLGGIEQFF. As DNA, the CDR3 is TGTGCCAGCAGCCCCCTCACGGGACTAGGGGGTATTGAGCAGTTCTTC.

This clonotype was seen a handful of times. The chain couples TRBV2 to TRBJ2-3, with 8 positions matching TRBD1. The CDR3 loop spans 14 amino acids. After removal of 5 bases from V and 4 bases from J, the junction contained 5 bases not matched to a gene. CDR1 and CDR2 from the germline V gene are SNHLY and FYNNEI. The CDR3 nucleotides read TGTGCCAGCAGTAAGGACAGGGTTCCAGATACGCAGTATTTT. Amino acid sequence: CASSKDRVPDTQYF.

The chain joins TRBV27 to TRBJ2-3, with D hard to call. Germline V CDR1 and CDR2: MNHEY, SMNVEV (reference sequence). The length of the CDR3 is 15 residues. V was pared by 2 bases and J by 2 bases, with 11 bases between. DNA of the CDR3: TGTGCCAGCAGTTTAACTTTCACCGTCACAGATACGCAGTATTTT. This sequence encodes CASSLTFTVTDTQYF.

The V call is TRBV11-2, the J call TRBJ2-1, with TRBD2 matching over 11 bases. Trimming at V came to 4 bases and at J to 9 bases, leaving 14 bases not matched to a gene. The germline CDR1 and CDR2 sequences are SGHAT and FQNNGV. The CDR3 totals 17 residues. CDR3 sequence: CASSSGAGTSGRSEQFF. DNA of the CDR3: TGTGCCAGCAGCTCGGGGGCGGGGACTAGCGGCAGATCTGAGCAGTTCTTC.

This clonotype was seen repeatedly, ten times or more. The chain employs TRBV29-1 and TRBJ2-7; 7 positions match TRBD2. The CDR3 spans 13 residues. Losses at the gene ends were 4 bases for V and 0 bases for J; bases not matched to a gene: 3. CDR1 and CDR2 from the germline V gene are SQVTM and ANQGSEA. This CDR3 is CSVVRGTSYEQYF. Written as DNA, the CDR3 is TGCAGCGTTGTGCGGGGGACCTCCTACGAGCAGTACTTC.

This clonotype has more than one count but fewer than ten. The chain is built from TRBV20-1 and TRBJ2-1; D unclear. Trimming shortened V by 7 bases and J by 10 bases, and 20 bases separated the two germline ends. The CDR3 is 13 amino acids. The V gene's germline CDR1 is DFQATT and CDR2 SNEGSKA (reference sequence). The CDR3 DNA is TGCAGTGTCACGCTCCCCGCGGTTCGGGAGCAGTTCTTC. Its protein is CSVTLPAVREQFF.

V is TRBV7-2 and J is TRBJ2-3, with 10 nucleotides matching TRBD2. V gave up 1 base and J gave up 4 bases; unmatched junction bases: 5. In germline, CDR1 is SGHTA, CDR2 FQGNSA. This CDR3 has 16 amino acids. The CDR3 is CASSLGSGRGADTQYF. The DNA of the CDR3 is TGTGCCAGCAGCTTAGGGAGCGGGAGGGGTGCAGATACGCAGTATTTT.

The chain is built from TRBV15 and TRBJ2-7, with no clear D. Germline V gene data show CDR1 as LNHNV and CDR2 as YYDKDF (reference sequence). Trimming stripped 0 bases from V and 3 bases from J, with 6 bases between. CDR3 length equals 13 residues. CDR3 loop: CATSRDPFYEQYF. DNA of the CDR3: TGTGCCACCAGCAGAGATCCGTTCTACGAGCAGTACTTC.

A few counts support this clonotype. The rearrangement links TRBV11-2 to TRBJ2-7; 7 positions agree with TRBD1. The J segment lost 4 bases and the V segment lost 5 bases, leaving 11 bases of the junction unmatched. This CDR3 region has 15 residues. Germline lookup yields CDR1 SGHAT and CDR2 FQNNGV. CDR3 DNA sequence: TGTGCCAGCAGCCCGTCCCCGGGACAGAAGTACGAGCAGTACTTC. As protein: CASSPSPGQKYEQYF.

CDR3 loop: CASSLLKTDQETQYF. CDR3 nucleotides: TGTGCCAGCAGCTTACTTAAGACTGACCAAGAGACCCAGTACTTC. This sequence joins TRBV7-9 and TRBJ2-5; no clear D gene. Trimming left V 2 bases short and J 0 bases short, with 10 bases between. This CDR3 region has 15 residues. CDR1 and CDR2 (germline): SEHNR, FQNEAQ (reference sequence). Together with reference TRBV7-9 and TRBJ2-5, the CDR3 gives the full variable domain: DTGVSQNPRHKITKRGQNVTFRCDPISEHNRLYWYRQTLGQGPEFLTYFQNEAQLEKSRLLSDRFSAERPKGSFSTLEIQRTEQGDSAMYLCASSLLKTDQETQYFGPGTRLLVL.

This clonotype was counted ten times or more. The J gene is TRBJ1-3, the V gene TRBV20-1, with TRBD1 as a possible D gene (5 bases). Germline loops: CDR1 DFQATT, CDR2 SNEGSKA (reference sequence). Between the trimmed V and J ends, which lost 7 bases and 4 bases, there was a span of 17 bases. The CDR3 is 14 amino acids. The CDR3 nucleotides read TGCAGTGTCAGTCGGGGCTTCGAAGGAAACACCATATATTTT. Translated, it gives CSVSRGFEGNTIYF.

This clonotype appeared a few times. The gene calls are TRBV7-9 and TRBJ2-3, with 10 bases matching TRBD2. Germline CDR1 SEHNR, CDR2 FQNEAQ (reference sequence). V lost 3 bases, J lost 4 bases, and 7 bases stayed unmatched. The CDR3 is 16 amino acids. CDR3 in DNA: TGTGCCAGCAGCTTGGGGTTGGGGACTAGCGCAGATACGCAGTATTTT. It yields the protein CASSLGLGTSADTQYF.

This rearrangement joins TRBV5-1 to TRBJ2-1; 10 bases fit TRBD2. Per the germline V gene, CDR1 is SGHRS and CDR2 is YFSETQ. With V trimmed by 1 base and J by 8 bases, 15 bases remained unmatched. CDR3 size: 18 residues. The CDR3: CASSLWENSGGRGYEQFF. Here the CDR3 DNA reads TGCGCCAGCAGCTTGTGGGAGAATAGCGGGGGGCGGGGCTATGAGCAGTTCTTC.